This TCR beta chain came from a study of T cell responses to AZD1222 COVID-19 vaccine (TCRdb year 2021). Turning to the overall study: A total of approximately 230 trial participants underwent TCR sequencing, of whom 200 to 220 received two doses of AZD1222 and some 25 received two doses of the MenACWY control vaccine. Trial participants were enrolled by age into subgroups of 18-55, 56-69 and 70-plus years, and roughly 150, 30 and 60 TCR-sequenced participants, respectively, were included in these subgroups. The research as a whole found: The vaccine-associated CD4 TCRs covered the entire spike protein, and the dominant responses fell in regions 160-218 and 743-854. Participants were mostly white British and included more females than males, and it was suggested by the authors that clonal diversity may have been underestimated. Because no day 14 peak-response samples were available, the repertoires could be characterized only after the peak T cell response. In the small 56-69-year group, the increase in depth fell short of significance, most likely because of low power. After two AZD1222 doses, both the breadth and the depth of spike-specific TCRs were significantly higher than at day 0 and than in MenACWY recipients. Epitopes outside the regions mutated in the B.1.351 and B.1.1.7 variants were reportedly recognized by nearly half of the unique spike-specific TCRs. Conclusions about previously exposed vaccinees were limited because only six AZD1222 recipients were SARS-CoV-2 seropositive at baseline.

The time point tag for this specimen amounts to: baseline before first vaccination. In the paper's terms, the treatment or condition label means: meningococcal conjugate vaccine given as trial control. The vaccinee samples were drawn from two UK trials, COV001 and COV002, one of which was a single-blind randomized controlled phase 2/3 trial testing AZD1222 (ChAdOx1 nCoV-19) in healthy adults. For TCRbeta chain sequencing, PBMC samples from trial participants were taken at day 0 and at day 28 after the second dose. CDR1 and CDR2 are read off the germline V gene as MDHEN and SYDVKM. The V and J ends are trimmed by 6 bases and 4 bases, leaving 18 bases between them. Reading from cysteine to phenylalanine, the CDR3 counts 15 amino acids. CDR3 DNA only is kept here, 45 bases in frame from base 1. Turning to this clone: It lacks a known antigen. Nothing much larger sits one base from this clone, and base qualities are not available.

The CDR3 regions of human TCRbeta chains were analyzed by immunosequencing. In the source study's methods: Repertoire TCRs were matched against a reference library of SARS-CoV-2-specific TCRs generated with the MIRA antigen-specificity platform. Breadth was defined as the fraction of unique TCRs that were SARS-CoV-2-associated. Depth was defined as the fraction of total T cells that were SARS-CoV-2-associated. Using the MIRA data, each spike-specific TCR was assigned both to the spike region to which the TCR was reactive and to a CD4 or CD8 class. Log10-transformed breadth and depth values were compared by one-way ANOVA with Sidak's multiple comparisons tests. TCRdb mirrors the immuneACCESS table, restricted to in-frame sequences. Some clones are absent from its copies; in checked studies, under half trace to an unresolved V gene, and the reason for the others is unknown. The V and J calls and clone size were taken over from that table, and D and trimming were inferred from the DNA. The sample contains 90,000 to 110,000 clones, roughly 90% of them found a single time. About 13% of the sample is in the top ten clones.

The rearranged segments are TRBV28 and TRBJ1-1, with a weak D call of TRBD1 (5 bases match). The source material was peripheral blood, sampled on day 0 of MenACWY control vaccination. This TCR was sampled from an adult in good health. For the CDR3, the sequence is CASSQATAGRTEAFF. The base sequence is TGTGCCAGCAGCCAGGCGACAGCGGGGCGCACTGAAGCTTTCTTT. Supplemented by the reference TRBV28 and TRBJ1-1 proteins around the CDR3, the complete variable domain is DVKVTQSSRYLVKRTGEKVFLECVQDMDHENMFWYRQDPGLGLRLIYFSYDVKMKEKGDIPEGYSVSREKKERFSLILESASTNQTSMYLCASSQATAGRTEAFFGQGTRLTVV.